Listed here is a single T cell receptor beta chain. What it binds is not known. Libraries were prepared by immunoSEQ multiplex PCR; TCRdb keeps only in-frame clonotypes and omits some of them. The sample has about 160,000 clones, about 92% seen once. These data come from a study of T cell responses to AZD1222 COVID-19 vaccine. Broader study findings: Spike-wide vaccine-associated CD4 TCRs dominated at 160-218 and 743-854. White British donors predominated, females outnumbered males, and clonal diversity was possibly underestimated.

This TCR was sampled from an adult who received the AZD1222 COVID-19 vaccine. The sample consisted of peripheral blood, taken 28 days after the second AZD1222 dose.

The CDR3 region has the DNA TGTGCCAGCAGCCGAACCAGGGGAACTAATGAAAAACTGTTTTTT. This translates into CASSRTRGTNEKLFF. The chain has TRBV7-9 and TRBJ1-4, with D perhaps matching TRBD1 (6 bases). V dropped 5 bases and J dropped 1 base, with 11 bases sitting between them. Germline V lookup: CDR1 SEHNR, CDR2 FQNEAQ (reference sequence). The CDR3 sequence is 15 residues long.